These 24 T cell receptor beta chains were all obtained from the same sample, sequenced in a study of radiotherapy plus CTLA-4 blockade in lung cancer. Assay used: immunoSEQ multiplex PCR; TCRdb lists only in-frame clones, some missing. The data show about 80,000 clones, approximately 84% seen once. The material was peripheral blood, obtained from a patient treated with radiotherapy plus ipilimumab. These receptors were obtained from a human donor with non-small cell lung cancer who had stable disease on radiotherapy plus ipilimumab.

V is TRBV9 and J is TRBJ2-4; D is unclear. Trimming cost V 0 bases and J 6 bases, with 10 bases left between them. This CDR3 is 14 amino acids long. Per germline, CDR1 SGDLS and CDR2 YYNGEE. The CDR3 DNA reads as TGTGCCAGCAGCGTAGGTTCAGGACCAAACATTCAGTACTTC. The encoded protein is CASSVGSGPNIQYF.

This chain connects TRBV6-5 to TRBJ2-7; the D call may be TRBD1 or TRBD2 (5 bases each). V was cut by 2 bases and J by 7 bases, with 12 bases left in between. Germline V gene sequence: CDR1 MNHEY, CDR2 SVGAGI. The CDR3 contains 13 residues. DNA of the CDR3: TGTGCCAGCAGTTACCCGGGGACCGGGGAGCAGTACTTC. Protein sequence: CASSYPGTGEQYF.

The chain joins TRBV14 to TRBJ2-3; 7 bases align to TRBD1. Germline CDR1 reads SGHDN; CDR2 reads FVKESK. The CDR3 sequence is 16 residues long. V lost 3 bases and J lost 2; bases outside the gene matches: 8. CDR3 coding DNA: TGTGCCAGCAGCCATCTCCCAGGGGGTTCCACAGATACGCAGTATTTT. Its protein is CASSHLPGGSTDTQYF.

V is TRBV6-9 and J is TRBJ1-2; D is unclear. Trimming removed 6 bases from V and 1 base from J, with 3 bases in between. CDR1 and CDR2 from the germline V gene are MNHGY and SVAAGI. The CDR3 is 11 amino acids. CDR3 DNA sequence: TGTGCCAGCAGCCTTAACTATGGCTACACCTTC. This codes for CASSLNYGYTF.

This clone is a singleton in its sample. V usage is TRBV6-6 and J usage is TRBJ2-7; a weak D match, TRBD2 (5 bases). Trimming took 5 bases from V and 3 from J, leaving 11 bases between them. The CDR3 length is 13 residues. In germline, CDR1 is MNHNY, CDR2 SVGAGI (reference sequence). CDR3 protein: CASSTEGYYEQYF. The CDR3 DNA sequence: TGTGCCAGCAGTACTGAGGGTTACTACGAGCAGTACTTC.

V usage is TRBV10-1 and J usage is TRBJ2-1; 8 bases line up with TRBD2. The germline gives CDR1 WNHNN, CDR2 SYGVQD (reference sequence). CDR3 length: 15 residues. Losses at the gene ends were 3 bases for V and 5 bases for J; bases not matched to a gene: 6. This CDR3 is CASSDPAGVNNEQFF. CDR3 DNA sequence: TGCGCCAGCAGTGACCCAGCGGGGGTAAACAATGAGCAGTTCTTC.

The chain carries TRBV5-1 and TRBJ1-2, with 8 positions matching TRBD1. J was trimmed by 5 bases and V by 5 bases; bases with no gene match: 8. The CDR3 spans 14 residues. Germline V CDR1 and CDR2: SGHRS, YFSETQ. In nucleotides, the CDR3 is TGCGCCAGCAGGGGGGGACAGGAAGAGTATGGCTACACCTTC. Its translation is CASRGGQEEYGYTF. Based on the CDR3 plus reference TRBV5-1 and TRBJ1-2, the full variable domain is KAGVTQTPRYLIKTRGQQVTLSCSPISGHRSVSWYQQTPGQGLQFLFEYFSETQRNKGNFPGRFSGRQFSNSRSEMNVSTLELGDSALYLCASRGGQEEYGYTFGSGTRLTVV.

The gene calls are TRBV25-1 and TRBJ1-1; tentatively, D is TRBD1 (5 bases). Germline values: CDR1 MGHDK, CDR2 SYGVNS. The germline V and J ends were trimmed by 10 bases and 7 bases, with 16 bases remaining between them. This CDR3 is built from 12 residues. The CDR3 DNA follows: TGTGCCACCCAAGGGGCCAGACTTGAAGCTTTCTTT. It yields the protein CATQGARLEAFF.

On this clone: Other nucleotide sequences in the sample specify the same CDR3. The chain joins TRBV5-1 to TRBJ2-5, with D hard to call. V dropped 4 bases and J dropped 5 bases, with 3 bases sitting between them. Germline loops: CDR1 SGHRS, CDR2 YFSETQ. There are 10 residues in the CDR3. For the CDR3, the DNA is TGCGCCAGCAGCGGGGAGACCCAGTACTTC. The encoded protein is CASSGETQYF.

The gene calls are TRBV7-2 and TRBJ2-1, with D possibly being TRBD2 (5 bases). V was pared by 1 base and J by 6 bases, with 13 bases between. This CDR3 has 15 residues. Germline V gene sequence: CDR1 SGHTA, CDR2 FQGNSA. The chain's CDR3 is CASSLGALRGNEQFF. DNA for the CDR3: TGTGCCAGCAGCTTAGGCGCCCTTCGGGGCAATGAGCAGTTCTTC.

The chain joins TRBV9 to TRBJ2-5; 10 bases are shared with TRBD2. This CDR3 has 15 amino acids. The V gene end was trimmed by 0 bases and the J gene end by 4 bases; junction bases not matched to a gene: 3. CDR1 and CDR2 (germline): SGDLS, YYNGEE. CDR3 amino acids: CASSVVLAGIETQYF. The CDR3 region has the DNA TGTGCCAGCAGCGTAGTACTAGCGGGGATAGAGACCCAGTACTTC. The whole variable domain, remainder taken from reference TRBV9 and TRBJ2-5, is DSGVTQTPKHLITATGQRVTLRCSPRSGDLSVYWYQQSLDQGLQFLIQYYNGEERAKGNILERFSAQQFPDLHSELNLSSLELGDSALYFCASSVVLAGIETQYFGPGTRLLVL.

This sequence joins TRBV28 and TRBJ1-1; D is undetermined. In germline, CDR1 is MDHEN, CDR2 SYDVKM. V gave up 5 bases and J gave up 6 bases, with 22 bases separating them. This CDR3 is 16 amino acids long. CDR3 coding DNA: TGTGCCAGCAGTCCCCAACGGTCCACATTGATTTCTGAAGCTTTCTTT. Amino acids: CASSPQRSTLISEAFF.

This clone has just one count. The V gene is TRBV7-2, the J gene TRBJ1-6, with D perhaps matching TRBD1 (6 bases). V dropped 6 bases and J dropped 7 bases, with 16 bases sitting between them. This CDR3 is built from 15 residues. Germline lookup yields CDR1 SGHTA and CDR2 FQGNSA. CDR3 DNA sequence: TGTGCCAGCAGGTTCTCCGGGACATGGAATTCACCCCTCCACTTT. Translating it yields CASRFSGTWNSPLHF.

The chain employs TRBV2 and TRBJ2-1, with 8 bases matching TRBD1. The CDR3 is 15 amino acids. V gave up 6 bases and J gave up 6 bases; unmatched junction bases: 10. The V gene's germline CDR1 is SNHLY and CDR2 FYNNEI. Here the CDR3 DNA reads TGTGCCAGCAGATTAACCGGGACAGGAGGCAATGAGCAGTTCTTC. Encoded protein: CASRLTGTGGNEQFF.

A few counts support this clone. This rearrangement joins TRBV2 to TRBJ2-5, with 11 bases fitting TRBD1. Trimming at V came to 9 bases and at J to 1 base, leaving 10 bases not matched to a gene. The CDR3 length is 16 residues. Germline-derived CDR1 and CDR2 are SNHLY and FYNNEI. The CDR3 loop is CARDRGRLGFQETQYF. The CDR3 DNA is TGTGCCAGGGACAGGGGGCGTCTCGGGTTCCAAGAGACCCAGTACTTC. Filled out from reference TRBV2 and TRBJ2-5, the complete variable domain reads EPEVTQTPSHQVTQMGQEVILRCVPISNHLYFYWYRQILGQKVEFLVSFYNNEISEKSEIFDDQFSVERPDGSNFTLKIRSTKLEDSAMYFCARDRGRLGFQETQYFGPGTRLLVL.

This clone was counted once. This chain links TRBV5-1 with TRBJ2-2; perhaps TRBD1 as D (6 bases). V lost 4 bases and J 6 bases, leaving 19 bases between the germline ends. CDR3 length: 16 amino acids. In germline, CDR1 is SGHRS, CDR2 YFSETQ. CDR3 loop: CASSPITKGHSGELFF. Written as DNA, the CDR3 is TGCGCCAGCAGCCCGATAACTAAGGGACACTCCGGGGAGCTGTTTTTT.

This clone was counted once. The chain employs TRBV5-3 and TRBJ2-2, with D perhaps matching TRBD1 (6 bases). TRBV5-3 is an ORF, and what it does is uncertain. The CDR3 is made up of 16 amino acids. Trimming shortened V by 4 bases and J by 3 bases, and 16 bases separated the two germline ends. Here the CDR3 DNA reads TGTGCCAGAAGCCTCAGGGGTGGGGTATACACCGGGGAGCTGTTTTTT. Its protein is CARSLRGGVYTGELFF.

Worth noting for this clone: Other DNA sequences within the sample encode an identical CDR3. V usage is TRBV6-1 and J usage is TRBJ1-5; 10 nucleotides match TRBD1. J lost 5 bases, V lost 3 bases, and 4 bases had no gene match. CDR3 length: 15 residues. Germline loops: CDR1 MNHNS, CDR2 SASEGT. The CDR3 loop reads CASSDGQGGYQPQHF. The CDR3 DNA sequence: TGTGCCAGCAGTGACGGACAGGGGGGTTATCAGCCCCAGCATTTT.

CDR3 amino acids: CASSARQGYTGELFF. Here the CDR3 DNA reads TGCGCCAGCAGCGCCCGACAGGGATACACCGGGGAGCTGTTTTTT. The genes are TRBV4-1 and TRBJ2-2, with 7 bases aligning to TRBD1. V was pared by 5 bases and J by 3 bases, with 6 bases of the junction left unmatched. The CDR3 has 15 residues. Germline CDR1 and CDR2: MGHRA and YSYEKL.

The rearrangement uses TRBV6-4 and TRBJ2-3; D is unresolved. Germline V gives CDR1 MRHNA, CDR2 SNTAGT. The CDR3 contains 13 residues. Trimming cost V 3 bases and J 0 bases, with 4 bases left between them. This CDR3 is CASSEGSTDTQYF. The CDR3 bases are TGTGCCAGCAGTGAAGGTAGCACAGATACGCAGTATTTT.

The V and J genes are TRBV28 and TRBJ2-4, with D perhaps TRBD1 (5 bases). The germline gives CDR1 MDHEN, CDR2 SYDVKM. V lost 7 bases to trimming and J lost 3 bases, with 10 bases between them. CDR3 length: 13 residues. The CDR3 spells CASMGQGKNIQYF. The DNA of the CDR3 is TGTGCCAGCATGGGCCAGGGCAAAAACATTCAGTACTTC.

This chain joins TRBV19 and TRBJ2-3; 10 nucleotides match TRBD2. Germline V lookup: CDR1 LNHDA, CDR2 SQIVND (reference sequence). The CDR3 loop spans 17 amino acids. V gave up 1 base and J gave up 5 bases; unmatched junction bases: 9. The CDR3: CASSIVQRGGLGDTQYF. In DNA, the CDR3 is TGTGCCAGTAGTATAGTTCAGCGGGGGGGCCTTGGAGATACGCAGTATTTT.

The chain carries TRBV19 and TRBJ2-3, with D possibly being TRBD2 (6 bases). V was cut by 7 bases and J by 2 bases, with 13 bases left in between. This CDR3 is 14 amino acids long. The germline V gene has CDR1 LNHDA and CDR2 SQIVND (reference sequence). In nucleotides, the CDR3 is TGTGCCAGTAAAACGGGGGTTTTCACAGATACGCAGTATTTT. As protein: CASKTGVFTDTQYF.

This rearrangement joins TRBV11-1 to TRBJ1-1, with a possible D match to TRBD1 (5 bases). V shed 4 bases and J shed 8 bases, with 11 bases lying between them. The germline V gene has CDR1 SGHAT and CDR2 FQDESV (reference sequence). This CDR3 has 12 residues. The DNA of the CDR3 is TGTGCCAGCAGCTCTGGGACTCAAGAAGCTTTCTTT. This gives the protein CASSSGTQEAFF.